This T cell receptor beta chain was identified in a study of cytomegalovirus exposure and HLA in healthy donors. Study-level results: The authors confirmed in vitro that a few CMV-associated chains were specific for CMV antigens.

PCR was performed using 60 Vbeta and 13 Jbeta primers. TCRdb keeps only in-frame clones here, not all; method: immunoSEQ multiplex PCR. The sample holds about 140,000 clones, under 90% seen once. This clone was observed once. As yet, its antigen is unknown. Sequenced material: PBMCs. This TCR came from a man in his forties in good health and CMV-seronegative.

The chain's CDR3 is CASSLDRPPNSPLHF. The CDR3 bases are TGTGCCAGCAGTCTGGACAGGCCGCCTAATTCACCCCTCCACTTT. The chain uses TRBV27 and TRBJ1-6; 7 bases are a match to TRBD1. CDR1 and CDR2 from the germline V gene are MNHEY and SMNVEV (reference sequence). J lost 6 bases, V lost 5 bases, and 7 bases had no gene match. The length of the CDR3 is 15 residues.